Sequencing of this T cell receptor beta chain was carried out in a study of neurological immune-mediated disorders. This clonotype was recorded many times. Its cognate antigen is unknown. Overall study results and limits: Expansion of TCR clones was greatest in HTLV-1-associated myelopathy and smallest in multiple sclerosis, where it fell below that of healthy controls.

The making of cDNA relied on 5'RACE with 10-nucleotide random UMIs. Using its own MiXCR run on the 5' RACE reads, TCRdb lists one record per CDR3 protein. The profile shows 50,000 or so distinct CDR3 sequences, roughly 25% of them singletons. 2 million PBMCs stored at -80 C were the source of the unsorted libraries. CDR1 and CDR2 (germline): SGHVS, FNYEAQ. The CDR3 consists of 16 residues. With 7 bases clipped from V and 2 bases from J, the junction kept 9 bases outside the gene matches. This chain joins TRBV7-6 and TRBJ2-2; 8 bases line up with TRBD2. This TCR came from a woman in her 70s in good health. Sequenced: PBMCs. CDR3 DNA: TGTGCCAGCACCCTAGGGGTAGCGGGAAACACCGGGGAGCTGTTTTTT. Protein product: CASTLGVAGNTGELFF.